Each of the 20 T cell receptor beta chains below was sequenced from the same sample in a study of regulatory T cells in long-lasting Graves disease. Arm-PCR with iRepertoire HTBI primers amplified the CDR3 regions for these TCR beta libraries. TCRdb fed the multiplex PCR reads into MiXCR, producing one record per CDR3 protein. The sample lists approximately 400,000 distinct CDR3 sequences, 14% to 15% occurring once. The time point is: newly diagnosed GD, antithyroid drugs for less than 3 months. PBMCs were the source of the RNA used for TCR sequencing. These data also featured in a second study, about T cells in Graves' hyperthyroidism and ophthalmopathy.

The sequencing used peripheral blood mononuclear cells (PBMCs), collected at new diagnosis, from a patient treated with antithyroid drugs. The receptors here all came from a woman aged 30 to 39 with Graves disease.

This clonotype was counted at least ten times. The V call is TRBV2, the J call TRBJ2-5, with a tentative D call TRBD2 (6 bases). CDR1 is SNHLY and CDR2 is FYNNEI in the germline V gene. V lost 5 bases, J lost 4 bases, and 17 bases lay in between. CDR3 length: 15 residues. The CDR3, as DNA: TGTGCCAGCAGTAAGGAGGGGTTAGGTCCAGAGACCCAGTACTTC. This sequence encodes CASSKEGLGPETQYF.

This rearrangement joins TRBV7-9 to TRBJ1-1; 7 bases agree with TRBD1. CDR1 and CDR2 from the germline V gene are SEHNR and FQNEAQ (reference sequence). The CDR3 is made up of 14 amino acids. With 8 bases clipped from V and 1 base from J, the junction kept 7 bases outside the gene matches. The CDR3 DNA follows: TGTGCCAGCTATGAACAGGGGAGGAACACTGAAGCTTTCTTT. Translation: CASYEQGRNTEAFF. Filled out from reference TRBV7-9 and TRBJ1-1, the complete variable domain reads DTGVSQNPRHKITKRGQNVTFRCDPISEHNRLYWYRQTLGQGPEFLTYFQNEAQLEKSRLLSDRFSAERPKGSFSTLEIQRTEQGDSAMYLCASYEQGRNTEAFFGQGTRLTVV.

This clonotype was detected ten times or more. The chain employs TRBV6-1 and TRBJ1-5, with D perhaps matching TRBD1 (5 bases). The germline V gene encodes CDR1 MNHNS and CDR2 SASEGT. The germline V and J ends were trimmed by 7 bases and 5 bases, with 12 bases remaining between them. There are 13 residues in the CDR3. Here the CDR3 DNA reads TGTGCCAGCAAAGGGGCAGGTTATCAGCCCCAGCATTTT. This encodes CASKGAGYQPQHF.

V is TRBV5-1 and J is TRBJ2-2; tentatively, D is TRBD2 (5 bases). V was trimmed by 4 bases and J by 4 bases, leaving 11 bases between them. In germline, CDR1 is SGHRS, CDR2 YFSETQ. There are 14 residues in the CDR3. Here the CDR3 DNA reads TGCGCCAGCAGCCCCGTTACTAGCACCGGGGAGCTGTTTTTT. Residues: CASSPVTSTGELFF.

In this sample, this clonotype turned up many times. The CDR3 bases are TGTGCCAGCAGTTTGGACGGAGCAAACTACGAGCAGTACTTC. Translation gives CASSLDGANYEQYF. The genes are TRBV3-1 and TRBJ2-7; D is uncertain. Trimming left V 6 bases short and J 3 bases short, with 15 bases between. The germline CDR1 and CDR2 sequences are LGHDT and YNNKEL (reference sequence). The CDR3 runs 14 residues.

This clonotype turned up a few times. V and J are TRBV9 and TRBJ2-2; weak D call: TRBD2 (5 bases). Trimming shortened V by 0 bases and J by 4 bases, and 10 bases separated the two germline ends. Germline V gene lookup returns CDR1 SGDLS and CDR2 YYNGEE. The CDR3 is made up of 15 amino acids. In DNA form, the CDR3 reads TGTGCCAGCAGCGTAGCCCAAGGAGGCACCGGGGAGCTGTTTTTT. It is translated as CASSVAQGGTGELFF.

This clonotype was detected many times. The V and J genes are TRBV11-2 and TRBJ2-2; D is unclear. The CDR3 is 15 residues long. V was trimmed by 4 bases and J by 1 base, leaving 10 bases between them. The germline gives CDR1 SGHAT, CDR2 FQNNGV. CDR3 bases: TGTGCCAGCAGCTCCTGGACGGGGAACACCGGGGAGCTGTTTTTT. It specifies CASSSWTGNTGELFF. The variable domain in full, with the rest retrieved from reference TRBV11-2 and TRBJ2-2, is EAGVAQSPRYKIIEKRQSVAFWCNPISGHATLYWYQQILGQGPKLLIQFQNNGVVDDSQLPKDRFSAERLKGVDSTLKIQPAKLEDSAVYLCASSSWTGNTGELFFGEGSRLTVL.

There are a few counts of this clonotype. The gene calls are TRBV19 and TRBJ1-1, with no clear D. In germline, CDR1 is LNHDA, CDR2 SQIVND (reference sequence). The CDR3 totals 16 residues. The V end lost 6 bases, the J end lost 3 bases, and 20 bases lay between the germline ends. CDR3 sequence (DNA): TGTGCCAGTAGAGACAAAATTCGGACGGTCGACACTGAAGCTTTCTTT. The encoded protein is CASRDKIRTVDTEAFF.

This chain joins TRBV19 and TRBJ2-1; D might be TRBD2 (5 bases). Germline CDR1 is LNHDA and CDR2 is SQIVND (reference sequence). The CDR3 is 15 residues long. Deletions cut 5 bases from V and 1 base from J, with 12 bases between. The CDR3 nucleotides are TGTGCCAGTAGTTCCCTAGCTATTTCCTACAATGAGCAGTTCTTC. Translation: CASSSLAISYNEQFF. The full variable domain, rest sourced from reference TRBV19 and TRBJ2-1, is DGGITQSPKYLFRKEGQNVTLSCEQNLNHDAMYWYRQDPGQGLRLIYYSQIVNDFQKGDIAEGYSVSREKKESFPLTVTSAQKNPTAFYLCASSSLAISYNEQFFGPGTRLTVL.

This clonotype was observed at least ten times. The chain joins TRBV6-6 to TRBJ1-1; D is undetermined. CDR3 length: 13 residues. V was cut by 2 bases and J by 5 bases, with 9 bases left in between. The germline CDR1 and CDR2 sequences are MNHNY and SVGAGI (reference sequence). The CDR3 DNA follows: TGTGCCAGCAGTTACCAAAGTGGGACTGAAGCTTTCTTT. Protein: CASSYQSGTEAFF.

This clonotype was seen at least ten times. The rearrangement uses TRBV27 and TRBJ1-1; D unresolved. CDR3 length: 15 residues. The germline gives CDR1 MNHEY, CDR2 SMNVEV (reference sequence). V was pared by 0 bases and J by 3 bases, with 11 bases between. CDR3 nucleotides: TGTGCCAGCAGTTTATCGGCAGCGGCGTACACTGAAGCTTTCTTT. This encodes CASSLSAAAYTEAFF.

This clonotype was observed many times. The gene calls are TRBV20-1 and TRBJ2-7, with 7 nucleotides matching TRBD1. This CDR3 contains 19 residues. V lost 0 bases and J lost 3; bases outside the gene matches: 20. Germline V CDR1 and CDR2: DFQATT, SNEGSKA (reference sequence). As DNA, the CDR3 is TGCAGTGCTAGAGATCCTGGGGACAGCTTATCGCGATGGGGCTACGAGCAGTACTTC. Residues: CSARDPGDSLSRWGYEQYF.

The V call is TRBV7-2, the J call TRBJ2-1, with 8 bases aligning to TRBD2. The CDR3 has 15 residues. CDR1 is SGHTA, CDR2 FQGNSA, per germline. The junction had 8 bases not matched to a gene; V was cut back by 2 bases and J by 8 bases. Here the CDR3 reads CASSLSGTRYDEQFF. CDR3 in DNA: TGTGCCAGCAGCTTATCGGGGACTAGATACGATGAGCAGTTCTTC.

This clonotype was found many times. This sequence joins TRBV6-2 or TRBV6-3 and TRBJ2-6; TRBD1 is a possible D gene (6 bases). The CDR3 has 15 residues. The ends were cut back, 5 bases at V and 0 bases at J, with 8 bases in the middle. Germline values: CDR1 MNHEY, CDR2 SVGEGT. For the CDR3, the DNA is TGTGCCAGCAGTGTGGACAGCTCTGGGGCCAACGTCCTGACTTTC. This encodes CASSVDSSGANVLTF.

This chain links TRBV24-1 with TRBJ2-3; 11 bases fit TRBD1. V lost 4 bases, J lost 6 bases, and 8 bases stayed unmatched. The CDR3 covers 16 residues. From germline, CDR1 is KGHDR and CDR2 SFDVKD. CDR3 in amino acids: CATSDLGTGGSDTQYF. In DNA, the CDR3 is TGTGCCACCAGTGACCTCGGGACAGGGGGAAGTGATACGCAGTATTTT.

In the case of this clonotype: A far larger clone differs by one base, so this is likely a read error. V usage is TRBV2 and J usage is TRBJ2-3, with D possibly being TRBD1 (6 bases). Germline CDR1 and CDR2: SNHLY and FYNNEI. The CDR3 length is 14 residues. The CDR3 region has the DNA TGTGCCAGCGGACAGAGGCTTGAGCGGAATGAGCAGTCCTTC. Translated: CASGQRLERNEQSF.

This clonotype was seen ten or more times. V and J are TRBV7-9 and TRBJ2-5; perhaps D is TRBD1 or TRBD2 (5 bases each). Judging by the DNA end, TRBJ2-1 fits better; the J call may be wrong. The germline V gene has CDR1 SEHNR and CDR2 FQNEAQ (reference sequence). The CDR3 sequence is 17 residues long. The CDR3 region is CASSILFGDGGHNEQFF. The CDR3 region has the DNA TGTGCCAGCAGCATACTCTTCGGGGACGGAGGACACAATGAGCAGTTCTTC.

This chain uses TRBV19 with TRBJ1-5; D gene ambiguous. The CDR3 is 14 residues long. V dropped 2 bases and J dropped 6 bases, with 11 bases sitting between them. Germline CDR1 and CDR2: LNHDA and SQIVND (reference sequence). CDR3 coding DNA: TGTGCCAGTAGTATAAGGAGTGTGGGTCAGCCCCAGCATTTT. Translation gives CASSIRSVGQPQHF.

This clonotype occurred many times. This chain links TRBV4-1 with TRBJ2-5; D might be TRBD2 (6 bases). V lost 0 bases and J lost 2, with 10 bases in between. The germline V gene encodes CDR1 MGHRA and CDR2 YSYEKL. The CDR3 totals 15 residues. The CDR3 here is CASSQEFGGQETQYF. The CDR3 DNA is TGCGCCAGCAGCCAAGAATTTGGGGGGCAAGAGACCCAGTACTTC.

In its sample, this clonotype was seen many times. CDR3 in DNA: TGTGCCAGCACCGGGACAGGGGGCTATTATGACGAGCAGTACTTC. This encodes CASTGTGGYYDEQYF. The chain is built from TRBV7-9 and TRBJ2-7; 12 nucleotides align to TRBD1. This CDR3 comprises 15 residues. J gave up 5 bases and V 7 bases, and 9 bases lay outside the gene matches. Germline V gives CDR1 SEHNR, CDR2 FQNEAQ (reference sequence).